This T cell receptor beta chain was recorded in a study of OX40 agonist ivuxolimab in advanced cancers. The timepoints at which blood was sampled were baseline, cycle 4 day 1, and cycle 7 day 1. The table came from immunoSEQ multiplex PCR; TCRdb's copy has only in-frame clones and leaves some out. The data contain fewer than 120,000 clones, roughly 90% of them singletons. This clonotype was obtained from an adult with an advanced solid tumor such as melanoma, head and neck, liver or kidney cancer. This specimen was CD4+ or CD8+ T cells sorted from blood, taken in a trial of the OX40 agonist ivuxolimab.

The CDR3 is CATSRGAYRVSNTGELFF. In nucleotides, the CDR3 is TGTGCCACCAGCAGGGGAGCATATCGGGTATCGAACACCGGGGAGCTGTTTTTT. The chain couples TRBV15 to TRBJ2-2; D perhaps matches TRBD2 (5 bases). Germline CDR1 is LNHNV and CDR2 is YYDKDF (reference sequence). V lost 3 bases and J 0 bases, leaving 17 bases between the germline ends. This CDR3 has 18 amino acids. The full variable domain, rest sourced from reference TRBV15 and TRBJ2-2, is DAMVIQNPRYQVTQFGKPVTLSCSQTLNHNVMYWYQQKSSQAPKLLFHYYDKDFNNEADTPDNFQSRRPNTSFCFLDIRSPGLGDTAMYLCATSRGAYRVSNTGELFFGEGSRLTVL.